The clone carrying this T cell receptor (beta chain) was detected many times. This sample is drawn from a study of early T cells in non-severe SARS-CoV-2 infection. A single record per CDR3 protein comes from TCRdb applying MiXCR to the 5' RACE reads. In the table there are 70,000 or so distinct CDR3 sequences, 12% of which are singletons. Per the germline V gene, CDR1 is MNHNS and CDR2 is SASEGT. The CDR3 is 16 residues long. J gave up 0 bases and V 6 bases, and 5 bases lay outside the gene matches. This chain links TRBV6-1 with TRBJ1-3, with 10 bases that match TRBD1. Sequenced: whole blood. This clonotype originated in an adult who was a healthcare worker with PCR-confirmed SARS-CoV-2 infection or an uninfected control (not recorded which). The CDR3 DNA sequence: TGTGCCAGCAGGGAGACAGGGGGCTTCTCTGGAAACACCATATATTTT. As protein: CASRETGGFSGNTIYF.